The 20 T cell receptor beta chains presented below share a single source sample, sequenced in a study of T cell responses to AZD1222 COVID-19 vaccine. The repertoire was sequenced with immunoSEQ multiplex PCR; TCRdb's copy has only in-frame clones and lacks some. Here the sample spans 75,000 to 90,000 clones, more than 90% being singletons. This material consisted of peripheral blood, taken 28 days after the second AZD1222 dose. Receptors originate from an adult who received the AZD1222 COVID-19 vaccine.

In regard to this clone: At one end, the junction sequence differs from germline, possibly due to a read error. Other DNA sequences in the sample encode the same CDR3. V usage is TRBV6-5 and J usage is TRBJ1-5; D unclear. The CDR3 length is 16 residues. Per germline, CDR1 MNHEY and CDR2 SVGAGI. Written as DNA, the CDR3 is TGTGCCAGTAGTTACTCGACACCGGCGGGCAATCAGCCCCAGCATTTT. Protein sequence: CASSYSTPAGNQPQHF.

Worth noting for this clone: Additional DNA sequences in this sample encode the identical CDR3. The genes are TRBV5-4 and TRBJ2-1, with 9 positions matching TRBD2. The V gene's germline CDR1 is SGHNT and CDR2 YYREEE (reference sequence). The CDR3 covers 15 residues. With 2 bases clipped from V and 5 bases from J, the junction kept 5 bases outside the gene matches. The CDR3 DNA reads TGTGCCAGCAGCTTCATAGCGGGAGCCGACAATGAGCAGTTCTTC. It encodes CASSFIAGADNEQFF.

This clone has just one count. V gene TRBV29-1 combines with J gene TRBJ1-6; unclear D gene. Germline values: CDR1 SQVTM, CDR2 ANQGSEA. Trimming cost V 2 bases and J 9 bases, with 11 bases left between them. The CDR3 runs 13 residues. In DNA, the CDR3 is TGCAGCGTTGAAACCTCGGAGGGTTCACCCCTCCACTTT. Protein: CSVETSEGSPLHF.

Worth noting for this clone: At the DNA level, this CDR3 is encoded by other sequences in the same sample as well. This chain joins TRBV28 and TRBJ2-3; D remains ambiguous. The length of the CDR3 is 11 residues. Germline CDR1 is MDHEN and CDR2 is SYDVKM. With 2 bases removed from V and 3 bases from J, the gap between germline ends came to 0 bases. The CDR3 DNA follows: TGTGCCAGCAGTTTAACAGATACGCAGTATTTT. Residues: CASSLTDTQYF. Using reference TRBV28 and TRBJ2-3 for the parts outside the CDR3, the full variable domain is DVKVTQSSRYLVKRTGEKVFLECVQDMDHENMFWYRQDPGLGLRLIYFSYDVKMKEKGDIPEGYSVSREKKERFSLILESASTNQTSMYLCASSLTDTQYFGPGTRLTVL.

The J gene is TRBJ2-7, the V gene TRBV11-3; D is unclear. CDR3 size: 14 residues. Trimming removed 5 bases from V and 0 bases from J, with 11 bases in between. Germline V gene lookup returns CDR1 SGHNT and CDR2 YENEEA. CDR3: CASSRSQSSYEQYF. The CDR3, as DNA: TGTGCCAGCAGCAGGTCTCAAAGCTCCTACGAGCAGTACTTC.

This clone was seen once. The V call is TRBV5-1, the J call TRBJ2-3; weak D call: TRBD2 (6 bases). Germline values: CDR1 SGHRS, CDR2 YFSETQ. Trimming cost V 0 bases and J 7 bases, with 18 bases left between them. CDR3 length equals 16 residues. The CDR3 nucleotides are TGCGCCAGCAGCTTGGGCCCTAGCGACTGGGTGTATACGCAGTATTTT. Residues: CASSLGPSDWVYTQYF.

In DNA form, the CDR3 reads TGTGCCACCCAAGCGGGAGAACGAGAGCAGACCCAGTACTTC. Protein: CATQAGEREQTQYF. The chain carries TRBV6-4 and TRBJ2-5, with 8 bases aligning to TRBD2. This CDR3 is built from 14 residues. CDR1 is MRHNA, CDR2 SNTAGT, per germline. Germline trimming cut 10 bases from V and 6 bases from J; bases unmatched to any gene: 13.

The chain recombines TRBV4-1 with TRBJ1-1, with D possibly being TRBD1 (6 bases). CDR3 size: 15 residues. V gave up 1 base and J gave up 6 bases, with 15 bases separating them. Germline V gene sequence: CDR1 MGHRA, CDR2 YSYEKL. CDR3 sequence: CASSQVVGAISEAFF. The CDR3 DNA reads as TGCGCCAGCAGCCAAGTTGTGGGGGCAATCTCTGAAGCTTTCTTT.

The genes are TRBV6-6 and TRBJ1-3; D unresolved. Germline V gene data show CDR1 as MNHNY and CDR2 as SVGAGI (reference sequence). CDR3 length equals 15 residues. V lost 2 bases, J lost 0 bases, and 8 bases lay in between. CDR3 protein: CASSYSSSSGNTIYF. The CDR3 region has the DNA TGTGCCAGCAGTTACAGTAGTAGCTCTGGAAACACCATATATTTT.

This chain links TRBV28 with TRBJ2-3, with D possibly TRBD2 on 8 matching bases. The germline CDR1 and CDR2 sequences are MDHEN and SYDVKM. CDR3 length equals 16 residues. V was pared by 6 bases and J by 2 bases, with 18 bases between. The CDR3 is CASSLGTAGVTDTQYF. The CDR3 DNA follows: TGTGCCAGCAGCCTAGGGACAGCGGGGGTCACAGATACGCAGTATTTT.

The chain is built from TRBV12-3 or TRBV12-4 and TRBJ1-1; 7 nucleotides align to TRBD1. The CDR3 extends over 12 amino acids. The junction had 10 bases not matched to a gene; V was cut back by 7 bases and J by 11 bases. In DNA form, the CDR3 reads TGTGCCAGCACCATTACTCAGGGGGGGGCTTTCTTT. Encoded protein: CASTITQGGAFF.

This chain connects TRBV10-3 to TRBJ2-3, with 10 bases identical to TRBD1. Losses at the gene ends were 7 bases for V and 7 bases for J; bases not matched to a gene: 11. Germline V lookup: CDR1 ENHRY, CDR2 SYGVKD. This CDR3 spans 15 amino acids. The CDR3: CAITQAGDRGNTQYF. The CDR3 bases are TGTGCCATCACCCAAGCGGGGGACAGGGGCAATACGCAGTATTTT.

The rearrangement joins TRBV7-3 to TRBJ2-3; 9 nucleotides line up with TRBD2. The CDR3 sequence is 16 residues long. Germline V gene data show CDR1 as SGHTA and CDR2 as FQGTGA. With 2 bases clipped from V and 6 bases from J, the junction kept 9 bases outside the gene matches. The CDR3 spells CASSLDAGGPIDTQYF. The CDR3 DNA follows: TGTGCCAGCAGCTTAGATGCGGGAGGGCCTATTGATACGCAGTATTTT.

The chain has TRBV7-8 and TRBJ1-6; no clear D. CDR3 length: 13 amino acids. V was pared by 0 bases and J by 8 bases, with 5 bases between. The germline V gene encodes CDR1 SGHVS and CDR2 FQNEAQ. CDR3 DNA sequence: TGTGCCAGCAGCTTAGCCTTAGATTCACCCCTCCACTTT. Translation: CASSLALDSPLHF.

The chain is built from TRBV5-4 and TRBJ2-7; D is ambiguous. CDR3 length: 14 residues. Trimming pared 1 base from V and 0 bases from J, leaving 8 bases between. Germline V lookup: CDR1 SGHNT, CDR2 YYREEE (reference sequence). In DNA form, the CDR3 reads TGTGCCAGCAGCTTGTACTCTATCTCCTACGAGCAGTACTTC. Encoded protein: CASSLYSISYEQYF.

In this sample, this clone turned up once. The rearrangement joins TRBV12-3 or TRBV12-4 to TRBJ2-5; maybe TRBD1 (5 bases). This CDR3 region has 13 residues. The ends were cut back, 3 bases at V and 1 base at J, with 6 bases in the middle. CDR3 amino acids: CASSFDSQETQYF. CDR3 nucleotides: TGTGCCAGCAGTTTTGACAGCCAAGAGACCCAGTACTTC.

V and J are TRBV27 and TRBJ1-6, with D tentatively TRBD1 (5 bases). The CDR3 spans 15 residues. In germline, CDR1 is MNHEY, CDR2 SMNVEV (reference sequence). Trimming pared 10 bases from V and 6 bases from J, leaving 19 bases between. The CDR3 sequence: CATNLLSQVNSPLHF. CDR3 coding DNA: TGTGCCACCAACTTACTCTCACAGGTTAATTCACCCCTCCACTTT.

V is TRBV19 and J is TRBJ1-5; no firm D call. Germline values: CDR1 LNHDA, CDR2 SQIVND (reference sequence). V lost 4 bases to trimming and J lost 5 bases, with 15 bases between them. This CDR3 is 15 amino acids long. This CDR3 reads CASSTPRRMDQPQHF. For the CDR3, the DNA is TGTGCCAGTAGTACTCCTCGGAGAATGGATCAGCCCCAGCATTTT.

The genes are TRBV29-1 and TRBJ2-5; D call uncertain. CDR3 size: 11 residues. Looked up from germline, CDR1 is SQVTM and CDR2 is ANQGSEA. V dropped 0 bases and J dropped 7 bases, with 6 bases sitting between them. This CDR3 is CSVEDMTTQYF. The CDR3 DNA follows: TGCAGCGTTGAAGATATGACGACCCAGTACTTC. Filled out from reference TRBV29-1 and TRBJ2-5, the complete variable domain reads SAVISQKPSRDICQRGTSLTIQCQVDSQVTMMFWYRQQPGQSLTLIATANQGSEATYESGFVIDKFPISRPNLTFSTLTVSNMSPEDSSIYLCSVEDMTTQYFGPGTRLLVL.

The DNA of the CDR3 is TGTGCTAGTGGTTTGGTAACGCTAGCGGGAGTCGGGGATGAGCAGTTCTTC. This sequence encodes CASGLVTLAGVGDEQFF. The V gene is TRBV12-5, the J gene TRBJ2-1; TRBD2 aligns across 10 bases. Germline assignment: CDR1 LGHNT and CDR2 FRNRAP. V lost 0 bases to trimming and J lost 8 bases; unmatched junction nucleotides: 10. This CDR3 region has 17 residues. Complete variable domain (other parts from reference TRBV12-5 and TRBJ2-1): DARVTQTPRHKVTEMGQEVTMRCQPILGHNTVFWYRQTMMQGLELLAYFRNRAPLDDSGMPKDRFSAEMPDATLATLKIQPSEPRDSAVYFCASGLVTLAGVGDEQFFGPGTRLTVL.